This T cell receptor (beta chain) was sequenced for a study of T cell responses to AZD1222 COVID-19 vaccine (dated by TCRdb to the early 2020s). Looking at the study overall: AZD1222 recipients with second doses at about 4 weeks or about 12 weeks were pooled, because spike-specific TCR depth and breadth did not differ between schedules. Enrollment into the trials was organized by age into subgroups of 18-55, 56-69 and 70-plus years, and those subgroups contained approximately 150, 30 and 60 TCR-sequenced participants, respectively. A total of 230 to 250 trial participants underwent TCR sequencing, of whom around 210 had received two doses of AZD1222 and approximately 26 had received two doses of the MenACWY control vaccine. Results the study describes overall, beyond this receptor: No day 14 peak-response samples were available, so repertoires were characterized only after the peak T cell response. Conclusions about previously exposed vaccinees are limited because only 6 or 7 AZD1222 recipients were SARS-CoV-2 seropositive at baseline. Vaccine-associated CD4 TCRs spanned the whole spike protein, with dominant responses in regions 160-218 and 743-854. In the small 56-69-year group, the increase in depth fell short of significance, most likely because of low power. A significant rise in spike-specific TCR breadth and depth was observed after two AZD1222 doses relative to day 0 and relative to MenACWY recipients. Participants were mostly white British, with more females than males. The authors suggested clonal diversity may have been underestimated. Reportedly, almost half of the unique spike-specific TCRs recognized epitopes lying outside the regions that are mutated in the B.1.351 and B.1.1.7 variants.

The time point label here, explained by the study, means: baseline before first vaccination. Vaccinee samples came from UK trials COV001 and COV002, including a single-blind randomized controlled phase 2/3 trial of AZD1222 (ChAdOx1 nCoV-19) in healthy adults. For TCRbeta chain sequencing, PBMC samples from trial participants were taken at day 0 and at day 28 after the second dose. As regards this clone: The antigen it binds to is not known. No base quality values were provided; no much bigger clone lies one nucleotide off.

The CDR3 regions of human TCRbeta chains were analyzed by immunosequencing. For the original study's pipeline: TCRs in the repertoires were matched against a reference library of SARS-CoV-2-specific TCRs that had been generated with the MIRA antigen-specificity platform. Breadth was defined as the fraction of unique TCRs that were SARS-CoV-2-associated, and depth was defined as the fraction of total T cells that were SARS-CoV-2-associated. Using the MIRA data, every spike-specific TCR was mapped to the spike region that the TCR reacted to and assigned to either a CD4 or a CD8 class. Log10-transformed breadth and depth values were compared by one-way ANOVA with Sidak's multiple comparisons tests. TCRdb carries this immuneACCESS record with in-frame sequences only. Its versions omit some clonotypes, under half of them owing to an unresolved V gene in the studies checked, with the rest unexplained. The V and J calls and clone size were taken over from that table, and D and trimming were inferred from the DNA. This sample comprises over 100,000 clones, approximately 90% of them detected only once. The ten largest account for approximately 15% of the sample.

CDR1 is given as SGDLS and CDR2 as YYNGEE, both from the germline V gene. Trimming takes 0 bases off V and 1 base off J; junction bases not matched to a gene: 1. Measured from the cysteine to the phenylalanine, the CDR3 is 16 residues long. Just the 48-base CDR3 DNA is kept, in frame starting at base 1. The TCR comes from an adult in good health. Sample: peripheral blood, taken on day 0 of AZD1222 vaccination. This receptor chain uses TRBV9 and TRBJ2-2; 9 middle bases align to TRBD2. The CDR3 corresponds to CASSVGLAVNTGELFF. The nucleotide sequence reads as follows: TGTGCCAGCAGCGTAGGACTAGCGGTGAACACCGGGGAGCTGTTTTTT. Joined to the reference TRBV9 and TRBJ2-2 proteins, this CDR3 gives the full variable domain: DSGVTQTPKHLITATGQRVTLRCSPRSGDLSVYWYQQSLDQGLQFLIQYYNGEERAKGNILERFSAQQFPDLHSELNLSSLELGDSALYFCASSVGLAVNTGELFFGEGSRLTVL.